The 17 T cell receptor beta chains below all came from one sample that was sequenced in a study of blood T cell repertoires in COVID-19. Using immunoSEQ multiplex PCR, the repertoire was profiled, and TCRdb retains in-frame clones only, with some absent. The repertoire has 150,000 or so clones, around 80% of them found once; the top ten carry around 15%. Sequenced material: peripheral blood. The source of these receptors is a human donor with acute or convalescent COVID-19. The donor label of this sample is uncertain.

This sequence joins TRBV6-2 or TRBV6-3 and TRBJ1-2; TRBD1 matches at 9 bases. The CDR3 is 12 amino acids. Germline CDR1 and CDR2: MNHEY and SVGEGT. V lost 5 bases, J lost 9 bases, and 4 bases stayed unmatched. The CDR3 loop reads CASSGTGNSYTF. Here the CDR3 DNA reads TGTGCCAGCAGTGGGACAGGGAATAGCTACACCTTC.

The CDR3 DNA is TGTGCCAGCAGTGTTCTACAGGGGAACTATGGCTACACCTTC. This translates into CASSVLQGNYGYTF. The rearrangement links TRBV2 to TRBJ1-2; 7 bases are a match to TRBD1. CDR3 length equals 14 residues. V lost 4 bases, J lost 2 bases, and 4 bases stayed unmatched. Germline CDR1 SNHLY, CDR2 FYNNEI.

The chain carries TRBV18 and TRBJ1-4; D perhaps matches TRBD1 (5 bases). The CDR3 sequence is 14 residues long. Trimming cost V 3 bases and J 8 bases, with 13 bases left between them. Germline V gives CDR1 KGHSH, CDR2 LQKENI. The CDR3 spells CASSPLRGDEKLFF. The DNA for the CDR3 is TGTGCCAGCTCACCCCTACGGGGGGACGAAAAACTGTTTTTT.

The genes are TRBV2 and TRBJ1-1; tentative D call: TRBD1 (6 bases). Per the germline V gene, CDR1 is SNHLY and CDR2 is FYNNEI. Trimming removed 4 bases at V and 8 bases at J, with 11 bases between. This CDR3 contains 12 residues. CDR3 nucleotides: TGTGCCAGCAGTGTGGGGAGGGGGGAAGCTTTCTTT. It translates to CASSVGRGEAFF.

A single count supports this clone. The rearrangement joins TRBV6-1 to TRBJ1-1; 9 bases match TRBD1. CDR1 is MNHNS, CDR2 SASEGT, per germline. Trimming cost V 4 bases and J 3 bases; bases outside gene matches: 9. The length of the CDR3 is 16 residues. CDR3 DNA: TGTGCCAGCAGTGTACACAGGGGGCGAGCGTACACTGAAGCTTTCTTT. It translates to CASSVHRGRAYTEAFF.

This chain joins TRBV19 and TRBJ2-1; D possibly corresponds to TRBD2 (7 bases). There are 15 residues in the CDR3. The germline V and J ends were trimmed by 1 base and 5 bases, with 12 bases remaining between them. CDR1 is LNHDA, CDR2 SQIVND, per germline (reference sequence). Written as DNA, the CDR3 is TGTGCCAGTAGTATAGGGACTAGGGGGAACAATGAGCAGTTCTTC. This sequence encodes CASSIGTRGNNEQFF.

The chain links TRBV14 to TRBJ2-1, with 9 positions matching TRBD2. The CDR3 covers 19 residues. Germline trimming cut 0 bases from V and 3 bases from J; bases unmatched to any gene: 12. CDR1 is SGHDN, CDR2 FVKESK, per germline. DNA of the CDR3: TGTGCCAGCAGCCAAGATCTTTCAAAGGCGGGGGGGCTCTACAATGAGCAGTTCTTC. Translated: CASSQDLSKAGGLYNEQFF. The full variable domain, completed using reference TRBV14 and TRBJ2-1, is EAGVTQFPSHSVIEKGQTVTLRCDPISGHDNLYWYRRVMGKEIKFLLHFVKESKQDESGMPNNRFLAERTGGTYSTLKVQPAELEDSGVYFCASSQDLSKAGGLYNEQFFGPGTRLTVL.

This chain uses TRBV6-5 with TRBJ1-2; a weak D match, TRBD1 (5 bases). The CDR3 totals 15 residues. Germline lookup yields CDR1 MNHEY and CDR2 SVGAGI. V was clipped by 8 bases and J by 8 bases, with 24 bases between them. CDR3 in DNA: TGTGCCAGCTCAGCTCTCCGGGGGGTGGAGTCCGGCTACACCTTC. Translating gives CASSALRGVESGYTF.

The genes are TRBV7-9 and TRBJ2-3, with D uncertain. V shed 1 base and J shed 2 bases, with 10 bases lying between them. There are 15 residues in the CDR3. Looked up from germline, CDR1 is SEHNR and CDR2 is FQNEAQ (reference sequence). The CDR3 sequence is CASSLGQVHTDTQYF. CDR3 in DNA: TGTGCCAGCAGCTTAGGACAAGTACACACAGATACGCAGTATTTT.

The sample holds one count of this clone. The genes are TRBV9 and TRBJ1-1, with D perhaps matching TRBD1 (6 bases). Trimming stripped 4 bases from V and 4 bases from J, with 17 bases between. Germline values: CDR1 SGDLS, CDR2 YYNGEE. The CDR3 loop spans 15 amino acids. This chain's CDR3 is CASSTHGGGGTEAFF. The CDR3 DNA reads as TGTGCCAGCAGCACCCACGGAGGGGGGGGCACTGAAGCTTTCTTT.

This clone was detected only once. This chain connects TRBV5-6 to TRBJ2-1; the match to TRBD1 covers 8 bases. This CDR3 is 15 amino acids long. The germline CDR1 and CDR2 sequences are SGHDT and YYEEEE. After removal of 2 bases from V and 3 bases from J, the junction contained 4 bases not matched to a gene. The CDR3 reads CASSFGTGVYNEQFF. The CDR3 DNA reads TGTGCCAGCAGCTTCGGGACAGGCGTCTACAATGAGCAGTTCTTC. The full variable domain, its missing parts supplied by reference TRBV5-6 and TRBJ2-1, is DAGVTQSPTHLIKTRGQQVTLRCSPKSGHDTVSWYQQALGQGPQFIFQYYEEEERQRGNFPDRFSGHQFPNYSSELNVNALLLGDSALYLCASSFGTGVYNEQFFGPGTRLTVL.

The chain recombines TRBV3-1 (or the pseudogene TRBV3-2) with TRBJ2-5; tentative D call: TRBD2 (7 bases). Between the trimmed V and J ends, which lost 1 base and 5 bases, there was a span of 11 bases. The CDR3 spans 14 residues. Germline V gene sequence: CDR1 LGHDT, CDR2 YNNKEL (reference sequence). In DNA, the CDR3 is TGTGCCAGCAGCCAAGTCCGGGGGGCGGAGACCCAGTACTTC. Translation: CASSQVRGAETQYF.

J is TRBJ1-1 and V is TRBV10-1; a weak D match, TRBD1 (5 bases). Germline CDR1 reads WNHNN; CDR2 reads SYGVQD (reference sequence). The CDR3 is 14 amino acids. The V end lost 4 bases, the J end lost 6 bases, and 15 bases lay between the germline ends. CDR3 residues: CASSVAREEAEAFF. The DNA for the CDR3 is TGCGCCAGCAGTGTCGCCAGGGAAGAGGCTGAAGCTTTCTTT.

V and J are TRBV5-6 and TRBJ2-1; 7 bases match TRBD1. Per germline, CDR1 SGHDT and CDR2 YYEEEE. Trimming at V came to 0 bases and at J to 4 bases, leaving 7 bases not matched to a gene. The CDR3 consists of 16 residues. The CDR3: CASSLDWGQNYNEQFF. In DNA form, the CDR3 reads TGTGCCAGCAGCTTGGATTGGGGACAGAATTACAATGAGCAGTTCTTC.

V is TRBV7-3 and J is TRBJ1-1; the D is unclear. Trimming pared 5 bases from V and 7 bases from J, leaving 20 bases between. Germline V lookup: CDR1 SGHTA, CDR2 FQGTGA. This CDR3 comprises 15 residues. CDR3: CASSPTVTPGDEAFF. The CDR3 bases are TGTGCCAGCAGCCCAACCGTTACCCCCGGAGATGAAGCTTTCTTT.

This chain joins TRBV3-1 (or the pseudogene TRBV3-2) and TRBJ1-4; no reliable D call. V gave up 0 bases and J gave up 7 bases, with 6 bases separating them. Germline-derived CDR1 and CDR2 are LGHDT and YNNKEL (reference sequence). The length of the CDR3 is 13 residues. CDR3 region: CASSQDWSEKLFF. The CDR3 coding sequence is TGTGCCAGCAGCCAAGATTGGAGTGAAAAACTGTTTTTT.

The CDR3: CASSRGLAGGFQETQYF. CDR3 coding DNA: TGTGCCAGCAGCCGAGGACTAGCGGGGGGGTTCCAAGAGACCCAGTACTTC. The rearrangement uses TRBV7-8 and TRBJ2-5; 15 nucleotides match TRBD2. CDR3 length equals 17 residues. The germline V gene encodes CDR1 SGHVS and CDR2 FQNEAQ. The J segment lost 1 base and the V segment lost 5 bases, leaving 5 bases of the junction unmatched.